This T cell receptor beta chain was found in a study of blood T cell repertoires in COVID-19. Study-wide background: Sources were T cells, B-cell-depleted T cells, or PBMCs; the material itself was cDNA or gDNA.

In the authors' methods: Reference gene primer amplification gave nucleated cell count estimates. Measured with immunoSEQ multiplex PCR; TCRdb has only the in-frame clones, and not every one. That table gives V, J and clone size, and the DNA gave D and trimming. This table has 85,000 to 100,000 clones, 72% appearing once. This clone was seen a single time. The CDR3 contains 15 residues. The V gene's germline CDR1 is MNHEY and CDR2 SVGAGI. After removal of 5 bases from V and 5 bases from J, the junction contained 10 bases not matched to a gene. Sequencing was done on a sample of peripheral blood. This clonotype originated in a woman aged 55-70 years in a cohort sampled during active or convalescent COVID-19. The chain links TRBV6-5 to TRBJ2-5, with 8 bases identical to TRBD2. CDR3 sequence reads: CASSPTSGPGETQYF. As DNA, the CDR3 is TGTGCCAGCAGTCCCACTAGCGGTCCAGGGGAGACCCAGTACTTC.